Each of the 13 T cell receptor beta chains below was sequenced from the same sample in a study of blood T cell repertoires in COVID-19. Only in-frame clones appear in the TCRdb table, and some are missing; sequencing was by immunoSEQ multiplex PCR. The sample has 250,000 to 300,000 clones; 91% are singletons. Sequenced material: PBMCs or T cells enriched from blood (not recorded which). The source is a human donor in a cohort exposed to, infected with or recovered from COVID-19 (not recorded which). The donor label of this sample is uncertain.

The chain has TRBV13 and TRBJ1-3; D uncertain. With 3 bases removed from V and 2 bases from J, the gap between germline ends came to 8 bases. From germline, CDR1 is PRHDT and CDR2 FYEKMQ (reference sequence). There are 14 residues in the CDR3. CDR3 DNA sequence: TGTGCCAGCAGCTTGGAGGGAACTGGAAACACCATATATTTT. Translated, it gives CASSLEGTGNTIYF.

This clone has only a few counts. The V call is TRBV10-2, the J call TRBJ2-2, with 8 bases that match TRBD2. CDR1 and CDR2 (germline): WSHSY, SAAADI. This CDR3 is 18 amino acids long. J lost 4 bases, V lost 6 bases, and 16 bases had no gene match. For the CDR3, the DNA is TGCGCCAGCAGGTTTGGGTCTACCGGGGGGGCCGGCACCGGGGAGCTGTTTTTT. Amino acids: CASRFGSTGGAGTGELFF.

This sequence joins TRBV19 and TRBJ1-1, with D uncertain. CDR3 length equals 12 residues. The V and J ends lost 7 bases and 7 bases respectively, with 13 bases between them. Per germline, CDR1 LNHDA and CDR2 SQIVND (reference sequence). CDR3 region: CASNLASGEAFF. Here the CDR3 DNA reads TGTGCCAGTAATTTGGCGAGCGGTGAAGCTTTCTTT.

This chain connects TRBV30 to TRBJ1-4, with unresolved D. This CDR3 region has 13 residues. The germline gives CDR1 GTSNPN, CDR2 SVGIG (reference sequence). V gave up 8 bases and J gave up 0 bases, with 10 bases separating them. CDR3 loop: CATSGATNEKLFF. The CDR3 nucleotides read TGTGCCACCTCCGGGGCAACTAATGAAAAACTGTTTTTT.

The chain links TRBV9 to TRBJ1-2; D is unresolved. Per the germline V gene, CDR1 is SGDLS and CDR2 is YYNGEE. The CDR3 totals 13 residues. The ends were cut back, 3 bases at V and 0 bases at J, with 6 bases in the middle. The CDR3 sequence is CASSDRANYGYTF. In DNA form, the CDR3 reads TGTGCCAGCAGCGACAGAGCTAACTATGGCTACACCTTC.

As to this clone: It is unclear where the CDR3 begins or ends on the DNA, so no DNA is shown, and the CDR3 is as TCRdb lists it. The rearrangement joins TRBV21-1 to TRBJ2-1; TRBD1 is the table's D call and was not checked against the DNA. TRBV21-1 is designated a pseudogene. A total of 15 residues make up the CDR3, ends included. The CDR3 spells CASSKVVGQGNEQFF.

The V call is TRBV2, the J call TRBJ2-3; 13 bases map to TRBD2. This CDR3 is 15 amino acids long. The germline CDR1 and CDR2 sequences are SNHLY and FYNNEI. J was trimmed by 5 bases and V by 3 bases; bases with no gene match: 2. The CDR3 DNA is TGTGCCAGCAGTGACGGGACTAGCGGGGTAGATACGCAGTATTTT. This gives the protein CASSDGTSGVDTQYF.

The chain couples TRBV5-1 to TRBJ1-2; possibly TRBD1 for D (5 bases). The CDR3 is 13 residues long. Germline assignment: CDR1 SGHRS and CDR2 YFSETQ. Trimming took off 2 bases at V and 3 bases at J, with 8 bases between the two ends. In DNA, the CDR3 is TGCGCCAGCAGCTTCCGGGGGGACTATGGCTACACCTTC. It specifies CASSFRGDYGYTF.

As for this clone: An end of the junction does not agree with germline; a read error may underlie this. The chain links TRBV20-1 to TRBJ2-7; possibly TRBD1 for D (5 bases). Germline V gene sequence: CDR1 DFQATT, CDR2 SNEGSKA (reference sequence). The CDR3 covers 11 residues. This chain's CDR3 is CSAGDDSEQYF. The CDR3 nucleotides read TGCAGTGCTGGAGATGACAGCGAGCAGTACTTC.

The chain carries TRBV3-1 (or the pseudogene TRBV3-2) and TRBJ2-7, with D uncertain. Deletions cut 0 bases from V and 1 base from J, with 10 bases between. CDR1 and CDR2 from the germline V gene are LGHDT and YNNKEL (reference sequence). This CDR3 has 15 amino acids. CDR3: CASSQENANSYEQYF. In DNA, the CDR3 is TGTGCCAGCAGCCAAGAGAATGCTAATTCCTACGAGCAGTACTTC.

The J gene is TRBJ2-5, the V gene TRBV27; 7 bases match TRBD1. CDR3 size: 15 residues. Germline CDR1 MNHEY, CDR2 SMNVEV (reference sequence). V shed 5 bases and J 2 bases; nucleotides not matched to a gene: 8. The CDR3 DNA sequence: TGTGCCAGCAGTGCGACAGGGTTGGGGCAAGAGACCCAGTACTTC. This encodes CASSATGLGQETQYF.

The chain couples TRBV12-5 to TRBJ1-4, with D tentatively TRBD1 (6 bases). V was shortened by 0 bases and J by 2 bases, with 10 bases between the two germline ends. In germline, CDR1 is LGHNT, CDR2 FRNRAP. This CDR3 contains 16 residues. CDR3 nucleotides: TGTGCTAGTGGTTTGGTCAGGGGAAGGACTAATGAAAAACTGTTTTTT. It yields the protein CASGLVRGRTNEKLFF.

The rearrangement joins TRBV19 to TRBJ1-2; 10 bases are a match to TRBD1. CDR1 is LNHDA, CDR2 SQIVND, per germline (reference sequence). V dropped 6 bases and J dropped 3; count of bases not matched to a gene: 7. This CDR3 spans 15 amino acids. CDR3 loop: CASSGTGASYYGYTF. In nucleotides, the CDR3 is TGTGCCAGTAGCGGGACAGGGGCCTCTTACTATGGCTACACCTTC. Full variable domain (missing parts from reference TRBV19 and TRBJ1-2): DGGITQSPKYLFRKEGQNVTLSCEQNLNHDAMYWYRQDPGQGLRLIYYSQIVNDFQKGDIAEGYSVSREKKESFPLTVTSAQKNPTAFYLCASSGTGASYYGYTFGSGTRLTVV.